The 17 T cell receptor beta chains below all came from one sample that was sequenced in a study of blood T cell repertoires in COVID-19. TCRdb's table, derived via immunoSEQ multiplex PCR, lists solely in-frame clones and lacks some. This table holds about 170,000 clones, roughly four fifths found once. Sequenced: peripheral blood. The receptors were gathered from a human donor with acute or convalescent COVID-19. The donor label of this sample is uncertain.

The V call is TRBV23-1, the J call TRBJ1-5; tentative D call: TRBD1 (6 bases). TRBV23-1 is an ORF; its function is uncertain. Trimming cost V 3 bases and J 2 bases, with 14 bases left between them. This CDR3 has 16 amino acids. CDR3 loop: CASSHATGQGNQPQHF. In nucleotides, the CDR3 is TGCGCCAGCAGTCATGCTACAGGGCAGGGCAATCAGCCCCAGCATTTT.

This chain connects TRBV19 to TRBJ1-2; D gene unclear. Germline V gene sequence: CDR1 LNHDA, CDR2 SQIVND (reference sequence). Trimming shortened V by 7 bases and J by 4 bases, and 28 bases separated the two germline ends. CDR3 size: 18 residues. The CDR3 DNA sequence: TGTGCCAGTATTCCAAAACCCTGGAATGAGGGAATCAGCTATGGCTACACCTTC. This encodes CASIPKPWNEGISYGYTF.

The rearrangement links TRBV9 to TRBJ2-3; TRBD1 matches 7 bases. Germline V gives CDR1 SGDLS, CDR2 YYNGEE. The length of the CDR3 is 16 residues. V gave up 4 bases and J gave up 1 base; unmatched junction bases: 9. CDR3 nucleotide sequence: TGTGCCAGCAGCCCCGTAGATGGACAGGGCACAGATACGCAGTATTTT. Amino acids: CASSPVDGQGTDTQYF.

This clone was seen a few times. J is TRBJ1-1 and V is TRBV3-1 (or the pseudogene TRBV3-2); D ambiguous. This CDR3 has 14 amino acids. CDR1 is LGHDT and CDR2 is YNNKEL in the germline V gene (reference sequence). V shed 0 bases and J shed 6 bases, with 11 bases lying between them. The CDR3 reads CASSQESPAAEAFF. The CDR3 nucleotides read TGTGCCAGCAGCCAAGAGAGCCCAGCGGCTGAAGCTTTCTTT.

CDR3 amino acids: CASSAVRGIFYNEQFF. The CDR3 DNA reads TGTGCCAGCAGCGCAGTTAGGGGGATCTTCTACAATGAGCAGTTCTTC. The gene calls are TRBV9 and TRBJ2-1; possibly TRBD1 for D (6 bases). The CDR3 runs to 16 residues. The germline V gene has CDR1 SGDLS and CDR2 YYNGEE. V was shortened by 3 bases and J by 3 bases, with 16 bases between the two germline ends. Together with reference TRBV9 and TRBJ2-1, the CDR3 gives the full variable domain: DSGVTQTPKHLITATGQRVTLRCSPRSGDLSVYWYQQSLDQGLQFLIQYYNGEERAKGNILERFSAQQFPDLHSELNLSSLELGDSALYFCASSAVRGIFYNEQFFGPGTRLTVL.

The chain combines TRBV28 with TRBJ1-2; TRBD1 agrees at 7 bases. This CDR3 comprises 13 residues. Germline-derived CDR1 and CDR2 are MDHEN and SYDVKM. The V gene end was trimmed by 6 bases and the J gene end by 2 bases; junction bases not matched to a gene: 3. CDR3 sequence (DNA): TGTGCCAGCAGACGGACAGGAAACTATGGCTACACCTTC. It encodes CASRRTGNYGYTF.

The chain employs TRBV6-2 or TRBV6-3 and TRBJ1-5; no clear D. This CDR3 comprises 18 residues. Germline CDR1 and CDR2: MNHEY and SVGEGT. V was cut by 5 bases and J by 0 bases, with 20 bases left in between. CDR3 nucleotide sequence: TGTGCCAGCAGTGCCGTCCACGGAGACCTATATAGCAATCAGCCCCAGCATTTT. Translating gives CASSAVHGDLYSNQPQHF.

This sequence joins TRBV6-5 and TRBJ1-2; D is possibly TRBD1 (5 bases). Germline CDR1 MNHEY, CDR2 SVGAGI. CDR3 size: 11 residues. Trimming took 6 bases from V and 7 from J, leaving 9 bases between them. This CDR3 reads CASRAGSGYTF. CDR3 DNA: TGTGCCAGCAGGGCAGGGTCTGGCTACACCTTC.

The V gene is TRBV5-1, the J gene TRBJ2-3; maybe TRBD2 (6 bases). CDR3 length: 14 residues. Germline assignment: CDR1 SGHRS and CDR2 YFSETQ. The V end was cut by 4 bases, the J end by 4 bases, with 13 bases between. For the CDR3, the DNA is TGCGCCAGCAGCCCGGCGACGGGAGCAGATACGCAGTATTTT. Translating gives CASSPATGADTQYF.

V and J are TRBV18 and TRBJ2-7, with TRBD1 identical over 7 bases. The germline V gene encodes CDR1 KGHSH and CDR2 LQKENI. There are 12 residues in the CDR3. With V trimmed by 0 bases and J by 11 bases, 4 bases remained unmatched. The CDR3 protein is CASSPPTGTEYF. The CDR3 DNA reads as TGTGCCAGCTCACCACCAACCGGGACAGAGTACTTC.

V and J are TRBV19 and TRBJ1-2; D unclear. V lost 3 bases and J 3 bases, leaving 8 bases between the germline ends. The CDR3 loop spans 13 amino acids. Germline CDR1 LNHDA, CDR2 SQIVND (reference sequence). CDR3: CASSIFPDYGYTF. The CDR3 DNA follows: TGTGCCAGTAGTATTTTCCCTGACTATGGCTACACCTTC.

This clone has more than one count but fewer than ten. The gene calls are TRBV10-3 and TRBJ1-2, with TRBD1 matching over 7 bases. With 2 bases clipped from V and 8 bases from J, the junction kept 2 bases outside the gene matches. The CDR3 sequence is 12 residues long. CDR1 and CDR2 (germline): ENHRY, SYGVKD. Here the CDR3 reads CAISETGDGYTF. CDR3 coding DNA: TGTGCCATCAGTGAGACAGGGGACGGCTACACCTTC.

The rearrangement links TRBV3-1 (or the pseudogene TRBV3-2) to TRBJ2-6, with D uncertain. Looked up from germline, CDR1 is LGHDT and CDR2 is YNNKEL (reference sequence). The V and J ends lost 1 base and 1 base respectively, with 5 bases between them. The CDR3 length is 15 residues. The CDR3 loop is CASSQAGSGANVLTF. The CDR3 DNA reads TGTGCCAGCAGCCAAGCAGGATCTGGGGCCAACGTCCTGACTTTC.

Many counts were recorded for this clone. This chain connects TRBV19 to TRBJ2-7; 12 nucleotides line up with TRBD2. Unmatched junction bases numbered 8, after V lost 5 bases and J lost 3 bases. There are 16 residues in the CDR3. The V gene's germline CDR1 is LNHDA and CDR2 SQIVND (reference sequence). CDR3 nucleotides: TGTGCCAGTAGTCCTAGCGGGGGGGCCCTCTTCTACGAGCAGTACTTC. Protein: CASSPSGGALFYEQYF.

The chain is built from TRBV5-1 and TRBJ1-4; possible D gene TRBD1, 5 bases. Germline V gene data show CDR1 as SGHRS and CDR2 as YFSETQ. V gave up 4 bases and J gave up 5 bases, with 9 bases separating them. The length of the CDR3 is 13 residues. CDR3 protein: CASSPQGNEKLFF. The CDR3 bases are TGCGCCAGCAGCCCTCAGGGAAATGAAAAACTGTTTTTT.

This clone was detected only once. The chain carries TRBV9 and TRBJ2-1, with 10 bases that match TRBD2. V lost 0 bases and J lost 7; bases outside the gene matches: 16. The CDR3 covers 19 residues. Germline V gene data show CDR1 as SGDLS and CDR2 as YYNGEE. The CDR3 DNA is TGTGCCAGCAGCGTAGCCCTAGGGAGTCCTAGCGGGAGCTTTAATGAGCAGTTCTTC. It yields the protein CASSVALGSPSGSFNEQFF.

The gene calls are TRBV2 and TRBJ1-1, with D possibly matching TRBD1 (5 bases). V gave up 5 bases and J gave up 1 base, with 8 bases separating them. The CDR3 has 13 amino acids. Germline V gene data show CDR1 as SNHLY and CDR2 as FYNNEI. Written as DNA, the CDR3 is TGTGCCAGCAGTAACGACAGGAACACTGAAGCTTTCTTT. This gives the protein CASSNDRNTEAFF.